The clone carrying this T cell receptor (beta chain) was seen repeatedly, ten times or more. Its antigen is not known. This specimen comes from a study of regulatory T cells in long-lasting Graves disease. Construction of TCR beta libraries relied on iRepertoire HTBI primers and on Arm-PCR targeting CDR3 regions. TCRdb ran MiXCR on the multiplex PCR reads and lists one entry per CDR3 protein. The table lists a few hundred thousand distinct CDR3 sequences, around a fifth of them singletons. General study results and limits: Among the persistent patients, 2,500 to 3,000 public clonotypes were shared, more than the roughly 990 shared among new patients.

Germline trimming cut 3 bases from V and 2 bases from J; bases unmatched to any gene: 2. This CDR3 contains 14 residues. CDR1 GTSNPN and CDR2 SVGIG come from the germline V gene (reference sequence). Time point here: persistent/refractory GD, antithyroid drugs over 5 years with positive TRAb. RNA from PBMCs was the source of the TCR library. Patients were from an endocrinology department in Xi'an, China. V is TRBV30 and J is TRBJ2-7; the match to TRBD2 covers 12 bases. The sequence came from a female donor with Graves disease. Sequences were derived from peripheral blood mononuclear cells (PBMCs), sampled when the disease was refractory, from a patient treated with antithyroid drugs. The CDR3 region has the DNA TGTGCCTGGAGCGGACTAGCGGGACCCTACGAGCAGTACTTC. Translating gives CAWSGLAGPYEQYF. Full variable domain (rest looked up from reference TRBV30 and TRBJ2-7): SQTIHQWPATLVQPVGSPLSLECTVEGTSNPNLYWYRQAAGRGLQLLFYSVGIGQISSEVPQNLSASRPQDRQFILSSKKLLLSDSGFYLCAWSGLAGPYEQYFGPGTRLTVT.